This entry features one TCR beta chain sequence. CDR3 length: 16 amino acids. V lost 7 bases to trimming and J lost 5 bases, with 23 bases between them. Germline loops: CDR1 MNHEY, CDR2 SMNVEV (reference sequence). This specimen belongs to a study of cytomegalovirus exposure and HLA in healthy donors. PCR primers comprised 60 Vbeta and 13 Jbeta primers. Clones were sequenced by immunoSEQ multiplex PCR, and TCRdb holds only the in-frame ones, with some missing. The sample lists 150,000 to 200,000 clones, roughly 85% occurring once. The receptor's source is a woman aged 45-60 years in good health and CMV-seronegative. The sample taken for sequencing was PBMCs. The rearrangement links TRBV27 to TRBJ2-5; D perhaps matches TRBD2 (7 bases). CDR3 residues: CASTPWRGQPGETQYF. The CDR3 DNA reads as TGTGCCAGCACCCCCTGGCGGGGGCAGCCGGGGGAGACCCAGTACTTC.